The rows below give T cell receptor beta chains drawn from one sample of a study of Ad26.COV2.S vaccination and SARS-CoV-2 variants. Assay used: immunoSEQ multiplex PCR; TCRdb lists only in-frame clones, some missing. The table has about 320,000 clones, 90% seen once. Material: peripheral blood, obtained in a trial of Ad26.COV2.S vaccine versus placebo. The receptors derive from a person aged 18-65 years who received the Ad26.COV2.S COVID-19 vaccine or a placebo. Each CDR3 is given with its conserved first and last residue. A D gene is named only where the DNA matches it firmly. Clone size is given for some rows only: seen once, a few or many times, or a class if the clone is expanded.

v_call	clone_size	j_call	d_call	cdr3_nt	cdr3_aa
TRBV3-1/TRBV3-2	.	TRBJ1-5	.	TGTGCCAGCAGCCAAGAGATAACGTCTCAGCCCCAGCATTTT	CASSQEITSQPQHF
TRBV19	.	TRBJ1-1	.	TGTGCCAGTAGTAGAACAGGGTTGGGGAACACTGAAGCTTTCTTT	CASSRTGLGNTEAFF
TRBV5-5	.	TRBJ2-1	TRBD2	TGTGCCAGCACCGTGACGGGTAGCGGGGGGCCATACAATGAGCAGTTCTTC	CASTVTGSGGPYNEQFF
TRBV18	few	TRBJ1-1	.	TGTGCCAGCTCACCGCAGGGACGGAACACTGAAGCTTTCTTT	CASSPQGRNTEAFF
TRBV7-3	.	TRBJ2-2	TRBD2	TGTGCCAGCAGCCCCCGGCTAGCGGGCCCCGGGGAGCTGTTTTTT	CASSPRLAGPGELFF
TRBV14	.	TRBJ1-2	.	TGTGCCAGCAGCCATACAGGCAAGGAGGGCTATGGCTACACCTTC	CASSHTGKEGYGYTF
TRBV9	.	TRBJ2-5	TRBD2	TGTGCCAGCAGCGTCCTTAGGCTAGCGGGAGAATTCGATACTGAGACCCAGTACTTC	CASSVLRLAGEFDTETQYF
TRBV23-1	.	TRBJ1-1	.	TGCGCCAGCAGTCAATCCAGGGCAACGGGACTCCCGAACACTGAAGCTTTCTTT	CASSQSRATGLPNTEAFF
TRBV7-2	.	TRBJ1-1	.	TGTGCCAGCAGCTTCTCCGACACTGAAGCTTTCTTT	CASSFSDTEAFF
TRBV5-6	.	TRBJ1-1	.	TGTGCCAGCAGCCCGTATATAACAAGACTCCTAGGGGACACTGAAGCTTTCTTT	CASSPYITRLLGDTEAFF
TRBV6-5	.	TRBJ1-2	TRBD1	TGTGCCAGCAGTTACACAATAACAGGGGACGGCTACACCTTC	CASSYTITGDGYTF
TRBV10-3	.	TRBJ1-4	.	TGTGCCATCAGTGAGTGGGGGTACGGTGAAAAACTGTTTTTT	CAISEWGYGEKLFF
TRBV15	.	TRBJ1-5	.	TGTGCCACCAGCAGAGACCTAGGCCCAAATCAGCCCCAGCATTTT	CATSRDLGPNQPQHF
TRBV18	.	TRBJ1-3	.	TGTGCCAGCTCACCAGAGGGGTCGAGGAACACCATATATTTT	CASSPEGSRNTIYF
TRBV7-9	.	TRBJ1-2	TRBD1	TGTGCCAGCAGCTTAATTGGGACAGGGGGCGGCTACACCTTC	CASSLIGTGGGYTF
TRBV7-9	.	TRBJ2-2	.	TGTGCCAGCAGCCACAACCCAACCACAACCGGGACGAACACCGGGGAGCTGTTTTTT	CASSHNPTTTGTNTGELFF
TRBV4-1	.	TRBJ2-1	.	TGCGCCAGCAGCCTTGAGCGCTGGAATGAGCAGTTCTTC	CASSLERWNEQFF
TRBV6-5	.	TRBJ1-1	.	TGTGCCAGCAGCTTAACAGGGAGGGACACTGAAGCTTTCTTT	CASSLTGRDTEAFF
TRBV13	.	TRBJ2-5	TRBD1	TGTGCCAGCAGCTTATCGAGGGGGCGGGAGACCCAGTACTTC	CASSLSRGRETQYF
TRBV12-3/TRBV12-4	.	TRBJ2-7	.	TGTGCCAGCCGGGTGGGCCTCTACGAGCAGTACTTC	CASRVGLYEQYF
TRBV4-3	.	TRBJ1-4	.	TGCGCCAGCAGCCAAGACGGAGACGGCCTTAATGAAAAACTGTTTTTT	CASSQDGDGLNEKLFF
TRBV5-5	.	TRBJ2-5	TRBD2	TGTGCCAGCAGCCGGGGACTAGCGGGATGGGAGACCCAGTACTTC	CASSRGLAGWETQYF
TRBV13	.	TRBJ1-1	.	TGTGCCAGCAGCTTGGGGCTGGGGTACACTGAAGCTTTCTTT	CASSLGLGYTEAFF
TRBV27	.	TRBJ2-7	TRBD1	TGTGCCAGCCAAAGGGACAGGGGGCTGGGGTACGAGCAGTACTTC	CASQRDRGLGYEQYF
TRBV4-1	.	TRBJ2-3	TRBD1	TGCGCCAGCAGCTTCGGGACAGGGGCAGATACGCAGTATTTT	CASSFGTGADTQYF
TRBV27	.	TRBJ1-2	TRBD1	TGTGCCAGCAGTTCTTGGACAGGGAGGAGCTATGGCTACACCTTC	CASSSWTGRSYGYTF
TRBV2	.	TRBJ2-7	.	TGTGCCAGCAGTGAACTGAGGGACCAACCCTACGAGCAGTACTTC	CASSELRDQPYEQYF
TRBV5-1	.	TRBJ1-1	TRBD1	TGCGCCAGCAGCCCCAGGGGACAGATGACTGAAGCTTTCTTT	CASSPRGQMTEAFF
TRBV10-1	.	TRBJ1-6	TRBD1	TGCGCCAGCAGTGAGGGGACAGTAGGTGATTCACCCCTCCACTTT	CASSEGTVGDSPLHF
TRBV4-1	.	TRBJ2-2	.	TGCGCCAGCAGCCAATTTTTAGCGAACACCGGGGAGCTGTTTTTT	CASSQFLANTGELFF
TRBV27	.	TRBJ1-6	.	TGTGCCAGCAGTTTATGGTCGGTCAGGGTAGTAAATTCACCCCTCCACTTT	CASSLWSVRVVNSPLHF
TRBV7-8	.	TRBJ2-5	.	TGTGCCAGCCGGTCTAGCGACCAAGAGACCCAGTACTTC	CASRSSDQETQYF